Each of the 7 T cell receptor beta chains below was sequenced from the same sample in a study of identifying expanded T cells in peripheral blood. The method was immunoSEQ multiplex PCR; TCRdb's version includes in-frame clones alone and lacks a portion of them. The top ten hold roughly 3.3% of the sample, which has 130,000 or so clones, about four fifths seen once. The sequenced sample consisted of blood. These receptor sequences come from a person between 18 and 75 years old in good health.

The CDR3: CASSPGLAASYNEQFF. Here the CDR3 DNA reads TGTGCCAGCAGCCCGGGACTAGCGGCGTCCTACAATGAGCAGTTCTTC. The V and J genes are TRBV7-2 and TRBJ2-1; 11 bases map to TRBD2. V dropped 5 bases and J dropped 1; count of bases not matched to a gene: 4. Germline loops: CDR1 SGHTA, CDR2 FQGNSA. There are 16 residues in the CDR3.

In nucleotides, the CDR3 is TGTGCCAGCAGCTTGGAATTTAGGGCGCAAGGGACTAATGAAAAACTGTTTTTT. This encodes CASSLEFRAQGTNEKLFF. V and J are TRBV5-6 and TRBJ1-4; D gene ambiguous. Trimming took 0 bases from V and 2 from J, leaving 17 bases between them. The CDR3 length is 18 residues. From germline, CDR1 is SGHDT and CDR2 YYEEEE.

This sequence joins TRBV7-6 and TRBJ1-1; D is uncertain. Trimming stripped 2 bases from V and 2 bases from J, with 9 bases between. Germline V gene lookup returns CDR1 SGHVS and CDR2 FNYEAQ. The length of the CDR3 is 14 residues. The CDR3 bases are TGTGCCAGCAGCTTAAGTAGCGCCAACACTGAAGCTTTCTTT. It encodes CASSLSSANTEAFF.

V gene TRBV7-2 combines with J gene TRBJ1-1; D may be TRBD1 (5 bases). Germline CDR1 SGHTA, CDR2 FQGNSA. This CDR3 contains 13 residues. V gave up 6 bases and J gave up 4 bases, with 12 bases separating them. The CDR3, as DNA: TGTGCCAGCAGTTCCGACAGTCCCACTGAAGCTTTCTTT. Its translation is CASSSDSPTEAFF.

The chain joins TRBV5-1 to TRBJ1-4, with 7 bases fitting TRBD1. The ends lost 0 bases at V and 7 bases at J; junction bases unmatched: 6. CDR3 length: 15 residues. From germline, CDR1 is SGHRS and CDR2 YFSETQ. Here the CDR3 reads CASSLARGLVEKLFF. As DNA, the CDR3 is TGCGCCAGCAGCTTGGCCAGGGGGTTGGTTGAAAAACTGTTTTTT.

This rearrangement joins TRBV7-9 to TRBJ1-2, with TRBD1 identical over 8 bases. Germline V gene data show CDR1 as SEHNR and CDR2 as FQNEAQ (reference sequence). CDR3 length: 15 amino acids. With V trimmed by 5 bases and J by 2 bases, 7 bases remained unmatched. Here the CDR3 reads CASSPLDRANYGYTF. CDR3 bases: TGTGCCAGCAGCCCGTTGGACAGGGCGAACTATGGCTACACCTTC.

V is TRBV2 and J is TRBJ1-4; 8 bases agree with TRBD1. V dropped 5 bases and J dropped 3; count of bases not matched to a gene: 5. This CDR3 region has 15 residues. Germline CDR1 reads SNHLY; CDR2 reads FYNNEI. The CDR3 is CASSQQGAANEKLFF. In DNA form, the CDR3 reads TGTGCCAGCAGTCAGCAGGGGGCAGCTAATGAAAAACTGTTTTTT. Full variable domain (remainder filled in from reference TRBV2 and TRBJ1-4): EPEVTQTPSHQVTQMGQEVILRCVPISNHLYFYWYRQILGQKVEFLVSFYNNEISEKSEIFDDQFSVERPDGSNFTLKIRSTKLEDSAMYFCASSQQGAANEKLFFGSGTQLSVL.